These 12 T cell receptor beta chains were sequenced from one sample in a study of shared clonotypes between healthy human individuals. Data came from immunoSEQ multiplex PCR; TCRdb stores just in-frame clones and leaves some out. The data show about half a million clones, roughly 80% seen once. Sequencing input: PBMCs. The receptor set was obtained from a woman aged 40 to 55 in good health. Some clones in this sample may be carry-over from other donors' samples.

J is TRBJ2-1 and V is TRBV11-2, with 9 bases identical to TRBD2. This CDR3 has 15 residues. The ends lost 2 bases at V and 8 bases at J; junction bases unmatched: 7. Germline CDR1 is SGHAT and CDR2 is FQNNGV. CDR3: CASSLFGGRVDEQFF. The CDR3 bases are TGTGCCAGCAGCTTATTTGGCGGGAGGGTGGATGAGCAGTTCTTC.

This clone was recorded only once. The chain combines TRBV4-1 with TRBJ2-2; 16 positions match TRBD2. Trimming removed 4 bases from V and 5 bases from J; junction bases left unmatched: 13. The length of the CDR3 is 20 residues. Per germline, CDR1 MGHRA and CDR2 YSYEKL. Written as DNA, the CDR3 is TGCGCCAGCAGCCTCGCCGGGACTAGCGGGAGGGCCGTTAGGACCGGGGAGCTGTTTTTT. It encodes CASSLAGTSGRAVRTGELFF.

Details on this clone: Since a far larger clone is one base different, this is likely a read error. The chain uses TRBV30 and TRBJ2-5, with a weak D call TRBD1 (5 bases). The V and J ends lost 5 bases and 4 bases respectively, with 17 bases between them. This CDR3 region has 14 residues. Looked up from germline, CDR1 is GTSNPN and CDR2 is SVGIG (reference sequence). This CDR3 is CAWGSLGQVETQYF. The CDR3 region has the DNA TGTGCCTGGGGTTCCCTGGGGCAGGTAGAGACCCAGTACTTC.

The CDR3 protein is CASSLSGAPYEQYF. The CDR3 DNA reads as TGTGCCAGCAGTTTATCTGGCGCTCCCTACGAGCAGTACTTC. The V gene is TRBV28, the J gene TRBJ2-7; unclear D gene. The V gene lost 1 base and the J gene lost 2 bases, with 9 bases spanning the gap. The V gene's germline CDR1 is MDHEN and CDR2 SYDVKM. The CDR3 runs to 14 residues.

The rearrangement links TRBV7-9 to TRBJ2-2; tentative D call: TRBD2 (5 bases). The ends were cut back, 8 bases at V and 4 bases at J, with 14 bases in the middle. This CDR3 has 14 amino acids. Germline lookup yields CDR1 SEHNR and CDR2 FQNEAQ (reference sequence). CDR3 amino acids: CASGNGEPTGELFF. The CDR3, as DNA: TGTGCCAGCGGCAACGGGGAGCCCACCGGGGAGCTGTTTTTT.

Here the CDR3 DNA reads TGTGCCAGCAGCTTGTACAGGGAACCAGATACGCAGTATTTT. It translates to CASSLYREPDTQYF. The V call is TRBV7-2, the J call TRBJ2-3; D is possibly TRBD1 (6 bases). This CDR3 has 14 amino acids. Germline loops: CDR1 SGHTA, CDR2 FQGNSA. Trimming pared 3 bases from V and 4 bases from J, leaving 11 bases between.

The rearrangement uses TRBV28 and TRBJ2-3; TRBD2 is a possible D gene (7 bases). Looked up from germline, CDR1 is MDHEN and CDR2 is SYDVKM. This CDR3 spans 13 amino acids. Trimming cost V 5 bases and J 7 bases, with 13 bases left between them. The CDR3 coding sequence is TGTGCCAGCAGTCGGGGGAGGGGGAATACGCAGTATTTT. It codes for CASSRGRGNTQYF.

About this clone itself: This may stem from a read error, because a much larger clone lies one nucleotide away. The rearrangement joins TRBV5-1 to TRBJ2-7, with a tentative D call TRBD1 (6 bases). The CDR3 has 16 residues. Trimming took off 1 base at V and 5 bases at J, with 19 bases between the two ends. Germline V gene lookup returns CDR1 SGHRS and CDR2 YFSETQ. The CDR3 sequence is CASSLSGVIGLHEQYF. The DNA for the CDR3 is TGCGCCAGCAGCTTGTCAGGGGTGATTGGATTGCACGAGCAGTACTTC.

The J gene is TRBJ1-3, the V gene TRBV11-2, with D possibly being TRBD1 (5 bases). Trimming took 4 bases from V and 7 from J, leaving 14 bases between them. The CDR3 is 14 residues long. CDR1 and CDR2 (germline): SGHAT, FQNNGV. The CDR3: CASSSLRGHNTIYF. The CDR3, as DNA: TGTGCCAGCAGCTCATTAAGAGGACACAACACCATATATTTT.

The J gene is TRBJ1-2, the V gene TRBV5-6; the match to TRBD1 covers 7 bases. There are 13 residues in the CDR3. J lost 4 bases, V lost 2 bases, and 2 bases had no gene match. The germline V gene has CDR1 SGHDT and CDR2 YYEEEE. The CDR3 reads CASSLDRVYGYTF. The CDR3 DNA is TGTGCCAGCAGCTTAGACAGGGTCTATGGCTACACCTTC.

This clone was seen a few times. The V call is TRBV28, the J call TRBJ1-2; unclear D gene. Looked up from germline, CDR1 is MDHEN and CDR2 is SYDVKM. Between the trimmed V and J ends, which lost 3 bases and 5 bases, there was a span of 16 bases. CDR3 size: 15 residues. The chain's CDR3 is CASSFSLGLEYGYTF. The CDR3 bases are TGTGCCAGCAGTTTTTCTTTAGGGCTGGAGTATGGCTACACCTTC.

Of note for this clone: Other DNA sequences in the sample encode the same CDR3. This chain links TRBV6-5 with TRBJ1-1, with TRBD1 as a possible D gene (5 bases). Germline V gene lookup returns CDR1 MNHEY and CDR2 SVGAGI. CDR3 length: 13 residues. The ends were cut back, 0 bases at V and 7 bases at J, with 9 bases in the middle. CDR3 region: CASSYSGQGEAFF. CDR3 bases: TGTGCCAGCAGTTACTCCGGGCAGGGTGAAGCTTTCTTT.